This T cell receptor (beta chain) derives from a study of blood T cell repertoires in COVID-19. Study at large: PBMCs, B-cell-depleted T cells, or T cells provided the cDNA or gDNA that made up the material.

Source study methods: For nucleated cells, counts were estimated from reference gene primer amplification. Profiled with immunoSEQ multiplex PCR; TCRdb holds only in-frame clones, not every one. That table gives V, J and clone size, and the DNA gave D and trimming. The sample has a few hundred thousand clones; around 91% are singletons. Participants came from some 26 US areas, aged about 18 to 89 years. Donors were grouped by their self-reported clinical history. From germline, CDR1 is ENHRY and CDR2 SYGVKD. There are 14 residues in the CDR3. With V trimmed by 10 bases and J by 4 bases, 4 bases remained unmatched.

This receptor was obtained from a man younger than 35 who had recovered from COVID-19. Specimen: PBMCs or T cells enriched from blood (not recorded which). V and J are TRBV10-3 and TRBJ2-2, with 12 nucleotides matching TRBD2. The CDR3 is CATRTSGVTGELFF. As DNA, the CDR3 is TGTGCCACCCGGACTAGCGGGGTCACCGGGGAGCTGTTTTTT.